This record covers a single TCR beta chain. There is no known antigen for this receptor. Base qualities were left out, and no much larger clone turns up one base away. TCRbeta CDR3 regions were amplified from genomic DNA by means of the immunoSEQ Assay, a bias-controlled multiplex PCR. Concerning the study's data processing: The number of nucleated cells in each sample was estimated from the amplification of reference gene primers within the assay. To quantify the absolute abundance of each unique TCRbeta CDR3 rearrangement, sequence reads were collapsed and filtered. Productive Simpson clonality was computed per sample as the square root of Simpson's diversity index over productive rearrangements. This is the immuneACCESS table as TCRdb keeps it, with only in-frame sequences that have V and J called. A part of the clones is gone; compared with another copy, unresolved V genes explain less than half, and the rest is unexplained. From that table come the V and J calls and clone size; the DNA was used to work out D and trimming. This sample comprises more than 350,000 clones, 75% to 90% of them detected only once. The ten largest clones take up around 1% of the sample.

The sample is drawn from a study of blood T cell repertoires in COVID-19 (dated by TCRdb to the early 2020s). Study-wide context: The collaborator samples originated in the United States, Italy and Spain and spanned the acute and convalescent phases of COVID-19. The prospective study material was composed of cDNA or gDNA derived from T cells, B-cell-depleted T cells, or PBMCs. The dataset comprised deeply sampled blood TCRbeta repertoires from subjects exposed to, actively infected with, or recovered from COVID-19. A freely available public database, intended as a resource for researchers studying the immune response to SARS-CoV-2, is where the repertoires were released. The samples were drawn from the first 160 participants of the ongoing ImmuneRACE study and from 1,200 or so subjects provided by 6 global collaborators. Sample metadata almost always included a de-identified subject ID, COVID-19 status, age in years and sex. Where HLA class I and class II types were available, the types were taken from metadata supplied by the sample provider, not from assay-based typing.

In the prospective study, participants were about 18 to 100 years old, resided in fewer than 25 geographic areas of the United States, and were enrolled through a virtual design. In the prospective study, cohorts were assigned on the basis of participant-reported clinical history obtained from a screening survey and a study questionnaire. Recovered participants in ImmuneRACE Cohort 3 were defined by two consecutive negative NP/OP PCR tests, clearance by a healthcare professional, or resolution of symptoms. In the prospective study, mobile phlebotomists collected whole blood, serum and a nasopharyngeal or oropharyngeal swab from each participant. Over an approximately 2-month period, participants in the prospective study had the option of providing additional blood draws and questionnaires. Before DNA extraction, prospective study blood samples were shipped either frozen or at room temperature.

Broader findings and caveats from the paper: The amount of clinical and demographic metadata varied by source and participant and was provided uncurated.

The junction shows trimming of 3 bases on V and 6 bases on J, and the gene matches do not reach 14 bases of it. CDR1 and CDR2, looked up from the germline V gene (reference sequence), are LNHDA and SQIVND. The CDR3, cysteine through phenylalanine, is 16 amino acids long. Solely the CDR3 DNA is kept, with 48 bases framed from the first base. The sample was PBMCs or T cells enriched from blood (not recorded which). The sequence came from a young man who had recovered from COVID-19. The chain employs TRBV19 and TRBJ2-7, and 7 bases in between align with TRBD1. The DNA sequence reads TGTGCCAGTAGTATTGCCGGACAGGTTGCAGGGGGCGAGCAGTACTTC. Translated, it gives CASSIAGQVAGGEQYF.